The rows below give T cell receptor beta chains drawn from one sample of a study of blood T cells in healthy people across ages. TCRdb recomputed calls from the 5' RACE reads with MiXCR, one row per CDR3 protein. The sample shows about 1.5 million distinct CDR3 sequences, 42% of them seen only once. Sequencing used blood. The receptors come from a woman aged 18-35 years in good health. CDR3s leave out the opening cysteine and the closing phenylalanine or tryptophan. Not every row has a clone size; where given, it reads once, few, many or a size class.

clone size	V gene	J gene	CDR3 protein
.	TRBV20-1	TRBJ1-5	SARDSDYSNQPQH
.	TRBV5-1	TRBJ1-2	ASSWNRADGYT
few	TRBV7-3	TRBJ2-2	ASSSTGSRELF
.	TRBV27	TRBJ1-2	ASSLSPGHQNYGYT
many	TRBV4-3	TRBJ2-1	ASSQGLGRYEQF
few	TRBV12-3/TRBV12-4	TRBJ1-1	ASSNPGTEAF
.	TRBV7-3	TRBJ2-1	ASSSSRTGGDEQF
.	TRBV28	TRBJ1-2	ASSLRGEGLFYGYT
.	TRBV7-2	TRBJ2-3	ASSSVARGGAKDTQY
few	TRBV7-2	TRBJ2-1	ASSLMTSEYNEQF
.	TRBV29-1	TRBJ2-2	SVVAGDAGELF
.	TRBV20-1	TRBJ2-7	SARVGGNLYEQY
.	TRBV29-1	TRBJ2-5	SVAVSYKQY
.	TRBV15	TRBJ1-2	ATSRGNSASGYT
few	TRBV4-1	TRBJ2-3	ASSQTLAGTDTQY
.	TRBV20-1	TRBJ2-2	SATPDRWTPGELF
.	TRBV11-2	TRBJ2-1	ASSLAGTRRINEQF
many	TRBV29-1	TRBJ2-7	SVEEVTSAEQY
.	TRBV13	.	ASSQWGYTYNEQY
.	TRBV6-6	TRBJ2-3	ASTKTSGKNTDTQY
.	TRBV4-3	TRBJ2-2	ASSHYFNGELF
.	TRBV7-2	TRBJ2-7	ASSSSKAGHPPYEQY
.	TRBV9	TRBJ1-1	ASSVGNRNTEAF
many	TRBV7-9	TRBJ1-5	ASSRNNQPQH
.	TRBV20-1	TRBJ2-5	SASPQGRETQY
few	TRBV4-2	TRBJ2-3	ASSQDPTSTDTQY
.	TRBV7-2	TRBJ1-2	ASSSAVGQLGRGYT
.	TRBV27	.	ASSFALAPLHEQY
.	TRBV2	TRBJ2-4	ASSEGKNLAKNIQY